The clone carrying this T cell receptor (beta chain) was observed a single time. The data are from a study of T cell changes during pregnancy in multiple sclerosis. Germline-derived CDR1 and CDR2 are LNHNV and YYDKDF (reference sequence). V trimming: 1 base; J trimming: 4 bases; junction bases outside the gene matches: 12. There are 17 residues in the CDR3. Profiled with immunoSEQ multiplex PCR; TCRdb holds only in-frame clones, not every one. The sample shows around 100,000 clones, approximately 90% of them seen only once. The sequence came from a female donor with multiple sclerosis, enrolled in a pregnancy study. This rearrangement joins TRBV15 to TRBJ1-1; 7 positions agree with TRBD1. The specimen comprised peripheral blood, sampled after pregnancy. This chain's CDR3 is CATSRGTGTRGSTEAFF. The CDR3 coding sequence is TGTGCCACCAGCAGAGGGACAGGCACTAGGGGGTCCACTGAAGCTTTCTTT.